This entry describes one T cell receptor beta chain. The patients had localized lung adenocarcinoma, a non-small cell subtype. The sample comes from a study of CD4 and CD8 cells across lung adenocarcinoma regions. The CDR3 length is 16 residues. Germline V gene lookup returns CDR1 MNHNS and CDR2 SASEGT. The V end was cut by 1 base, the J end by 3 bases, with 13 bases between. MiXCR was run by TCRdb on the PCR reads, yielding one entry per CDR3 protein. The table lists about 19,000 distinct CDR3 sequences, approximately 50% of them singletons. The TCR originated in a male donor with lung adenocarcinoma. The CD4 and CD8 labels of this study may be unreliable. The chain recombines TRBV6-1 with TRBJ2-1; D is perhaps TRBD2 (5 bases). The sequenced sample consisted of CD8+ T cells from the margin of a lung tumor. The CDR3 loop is CASSEVTSRLYNEQFF. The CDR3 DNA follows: TGTGCCAGCAGTGAAGTAACTAGTCGGCTCTACAATGAGCAGTTCTTC.